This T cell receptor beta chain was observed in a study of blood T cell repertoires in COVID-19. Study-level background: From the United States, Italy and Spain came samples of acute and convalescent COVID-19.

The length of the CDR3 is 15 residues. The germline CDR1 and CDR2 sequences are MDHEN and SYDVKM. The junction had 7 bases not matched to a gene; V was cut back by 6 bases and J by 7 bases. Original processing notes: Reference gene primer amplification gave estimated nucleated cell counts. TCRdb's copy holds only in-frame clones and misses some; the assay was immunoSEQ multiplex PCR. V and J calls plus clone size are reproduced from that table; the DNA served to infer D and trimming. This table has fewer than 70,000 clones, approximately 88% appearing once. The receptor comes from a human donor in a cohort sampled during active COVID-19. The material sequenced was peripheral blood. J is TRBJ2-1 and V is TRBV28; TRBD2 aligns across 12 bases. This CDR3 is CASRLTSGRLNEQFF. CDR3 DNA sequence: TGTGCCAGCAGGCTGACTAGCGGGAGATTAAATGAGCAGTTCTTC.